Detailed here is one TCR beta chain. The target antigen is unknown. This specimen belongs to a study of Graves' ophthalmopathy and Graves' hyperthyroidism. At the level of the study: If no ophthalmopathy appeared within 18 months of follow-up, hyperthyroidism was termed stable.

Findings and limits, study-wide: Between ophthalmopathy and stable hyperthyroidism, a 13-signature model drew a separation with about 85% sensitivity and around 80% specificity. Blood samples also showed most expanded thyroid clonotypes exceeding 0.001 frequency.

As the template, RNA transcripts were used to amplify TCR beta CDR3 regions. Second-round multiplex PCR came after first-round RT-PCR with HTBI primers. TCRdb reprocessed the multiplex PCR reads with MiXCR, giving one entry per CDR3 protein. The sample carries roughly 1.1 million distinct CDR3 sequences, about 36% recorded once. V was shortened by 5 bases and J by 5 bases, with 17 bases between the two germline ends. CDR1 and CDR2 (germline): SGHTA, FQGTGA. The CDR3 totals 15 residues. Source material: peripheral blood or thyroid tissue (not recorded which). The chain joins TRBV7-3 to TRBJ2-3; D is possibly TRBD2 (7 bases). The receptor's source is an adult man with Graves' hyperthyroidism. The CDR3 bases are TGTGCCAGCAGCGACTCCGGGGGGCACGGAGATACGCAGTATTTT. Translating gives CASSDSGGHGDTQYF.